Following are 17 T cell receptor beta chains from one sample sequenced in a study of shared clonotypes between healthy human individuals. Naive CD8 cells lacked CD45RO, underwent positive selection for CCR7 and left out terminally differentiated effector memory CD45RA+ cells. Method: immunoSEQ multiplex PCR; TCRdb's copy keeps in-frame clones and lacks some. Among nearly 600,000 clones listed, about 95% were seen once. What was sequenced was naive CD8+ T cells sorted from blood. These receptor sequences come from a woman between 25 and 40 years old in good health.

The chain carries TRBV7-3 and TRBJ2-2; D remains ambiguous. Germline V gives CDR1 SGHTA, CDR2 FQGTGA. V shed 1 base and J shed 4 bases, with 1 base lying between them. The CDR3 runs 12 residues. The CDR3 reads CASSLITGELFF. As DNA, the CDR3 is TGTGCCAGCAGCTTAATCACCGGGGAGCTGTTTTTT.

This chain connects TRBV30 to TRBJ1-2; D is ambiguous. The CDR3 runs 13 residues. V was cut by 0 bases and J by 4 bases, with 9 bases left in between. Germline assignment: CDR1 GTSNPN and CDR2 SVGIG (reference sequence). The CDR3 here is CAWSVIGTYGYTF. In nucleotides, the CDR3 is TGTGCCTGGAGTGTAATAGGCACCTATGGCTACACCTTC.

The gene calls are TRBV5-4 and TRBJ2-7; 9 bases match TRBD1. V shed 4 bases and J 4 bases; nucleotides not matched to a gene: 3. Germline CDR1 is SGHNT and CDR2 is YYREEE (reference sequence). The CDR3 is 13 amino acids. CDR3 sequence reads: CASSRDRAYEQYF. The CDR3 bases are TGTGCCAGCAGCCGGGACAGGGCATACGAGCAGTACTTC.

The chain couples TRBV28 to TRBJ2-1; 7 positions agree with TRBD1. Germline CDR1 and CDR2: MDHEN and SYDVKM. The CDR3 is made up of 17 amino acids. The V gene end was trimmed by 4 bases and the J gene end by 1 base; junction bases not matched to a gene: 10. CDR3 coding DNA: TGTGCCAGCAGTTCCTTCCGACAGGGAGCTTCCTACAATGAGCAGTTCTTC. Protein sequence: CASSSFRQGASYNEQFF.

DNA of the CDR3: TGTGCCAGCAGCTTGGGAGGGACTAGCGGCCATCCCCTCTACGAGCAGTACTTC. Its translation: CASSLGGTSGHPLYEQYF. J is TRBJ2-7 and V is TRBV5-4; 11 bases agree with TRBD2. CDR1 and CDR2 (germline): SGHNT, YYREEE (reference sequence). The CDR3 length is 18 residues. Trimming at V came to 0 bases and at J to 3 bases, leaving 11 bases not matched to a gene.

CDR3 bases: TGTGCCACCAGCGTAGAAGTAGCGGGAGGGCCTAACAATGAGCAGTTCTTC. The encoded protein is CATSVEVAGGPNNEQFF. The V and J genes are TRBV15 and TRBJ2-1; TRBD2 aligns across 11 bases. With V trimmed by 5 bases and J by 5 bases, 11 bases remained unmatched. Germline values: CDR1 LNHNV, CDR2 YYDKDF (reference sequence). CDR3 length: 17 amino acids.

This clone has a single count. CDR3: CASSPGTGNEQFF. The DNA of the CDR3 is TGTGCCAGCAGCCCCGGGACAGGGAATGAGCAGTTCTTC. This chain links TRBV5-6 with TRBJ2-1, with 9 nucleotides matching TRBD1. Germline CDR1 SGHDT, CDR2 YYEEEE. CDR3 length: 13 residues. Trimming took 4 bases from V and 7 from J; bases not matched to a gene: 3.

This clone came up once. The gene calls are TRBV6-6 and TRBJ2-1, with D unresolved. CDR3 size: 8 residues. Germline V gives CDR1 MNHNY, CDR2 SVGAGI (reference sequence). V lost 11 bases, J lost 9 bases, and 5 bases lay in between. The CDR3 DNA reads TGTGCCCTCCCTGAGCAGTTCTTC. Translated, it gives CALPEQFF.

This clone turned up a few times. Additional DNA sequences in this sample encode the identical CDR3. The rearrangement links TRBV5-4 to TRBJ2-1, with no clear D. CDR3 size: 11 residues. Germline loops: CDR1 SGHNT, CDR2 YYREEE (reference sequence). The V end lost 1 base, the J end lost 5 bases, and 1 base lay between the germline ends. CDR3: CASSLNNEQFF. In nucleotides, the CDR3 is TGTGCCAGCAGCTTGAACAATGAGCAGTTCTTC.

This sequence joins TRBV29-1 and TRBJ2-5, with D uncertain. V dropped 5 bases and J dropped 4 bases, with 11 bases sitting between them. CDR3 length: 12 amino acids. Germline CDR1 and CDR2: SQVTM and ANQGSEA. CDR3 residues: CSVTGPGETQYF. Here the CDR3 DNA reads TGCAGCGTTACCGGGCCAGGAGAGACCCAGTACTTC. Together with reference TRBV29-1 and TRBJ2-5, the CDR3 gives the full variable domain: SAVISQKPSRDICQRGTSLTIQCQVDSQVTMMFWYRQQPGQSLTLIATANQGSEATYESGFVIDKFPISRPNLTFSTLTVSNMSPEDSSIYLCSVTGPGETQYFGPGTRLLVL.

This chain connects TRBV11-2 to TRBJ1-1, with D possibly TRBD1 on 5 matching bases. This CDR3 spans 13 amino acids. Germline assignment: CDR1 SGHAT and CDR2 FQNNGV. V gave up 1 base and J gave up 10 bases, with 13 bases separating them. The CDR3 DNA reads TGTGCCAGCAGCTTAGGCGGGGGGGTGGTAGCTTTCTTT. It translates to CASSLGGGVVAFF.

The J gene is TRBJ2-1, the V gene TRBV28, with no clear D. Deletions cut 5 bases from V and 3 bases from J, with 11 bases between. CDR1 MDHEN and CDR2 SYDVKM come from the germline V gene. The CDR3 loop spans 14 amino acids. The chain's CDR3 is CASSGRLGYNEQFF. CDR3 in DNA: TGTGCCAGCAGTGGAAGATTGGGCTACAATGAGCAGTTCTTC. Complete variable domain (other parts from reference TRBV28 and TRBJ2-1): DVKVTQSSRYLVKRTGEKVFLECVQDMDHENMFWYRQDPGLGLRLIYFSYDVKMKEKGDIPEGYSVSREKKERFSLILESASTNQTSMYLCASSGRLGYNEQFFGPGTRLTVL.

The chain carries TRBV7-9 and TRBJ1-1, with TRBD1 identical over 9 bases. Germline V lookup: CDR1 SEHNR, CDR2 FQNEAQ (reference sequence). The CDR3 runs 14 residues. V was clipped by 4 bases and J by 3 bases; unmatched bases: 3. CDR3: CASSSTGGYTEAFF. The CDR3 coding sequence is TGTGCCAGCAGCTCGACAGGGGGATACACTGAAGCTTTCTTT. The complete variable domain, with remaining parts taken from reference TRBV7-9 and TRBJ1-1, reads DTGVSQNPRHKITKRGQNVTFRCDPISEHNRLYWYRQTLGQGPEFLTYFQNEAQLEKSRLLSDRFSAERPKGSFSTLEIQRTEQGDSAMYLCASSSTGGYTEAFFGQGTRLTVV.

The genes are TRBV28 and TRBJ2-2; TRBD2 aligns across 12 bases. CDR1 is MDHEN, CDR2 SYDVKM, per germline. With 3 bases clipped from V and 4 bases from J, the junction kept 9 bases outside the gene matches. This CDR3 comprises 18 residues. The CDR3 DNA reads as TGTGCCAGCAGTTTCGGGCTAGCGGGAGGGCCGGGCACCGGGGAGCTGTTTTTT. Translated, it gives CASSFGLAGGPGTGELFF.

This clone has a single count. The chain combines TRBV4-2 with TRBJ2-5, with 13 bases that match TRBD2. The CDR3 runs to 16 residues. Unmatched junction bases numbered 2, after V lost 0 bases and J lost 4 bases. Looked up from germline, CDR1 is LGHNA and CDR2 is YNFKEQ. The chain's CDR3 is CASSQELAGGGETQYF. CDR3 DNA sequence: TGTGCCAGCAGCCAAGAACTAGCGGGAGGGGGAGAGACCCAGTACTTC.

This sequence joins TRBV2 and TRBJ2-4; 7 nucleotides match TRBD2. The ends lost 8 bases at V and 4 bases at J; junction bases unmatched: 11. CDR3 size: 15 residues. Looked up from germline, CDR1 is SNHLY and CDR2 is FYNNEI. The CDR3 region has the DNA TGTGCCAGCGGGGAAGTAGCTAGCGGAAAAAACATTCAGTACTTC. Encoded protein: CASGEVASGKNIQYF. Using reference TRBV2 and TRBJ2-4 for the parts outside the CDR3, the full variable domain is EPEVTQTPSHQVTQMGQEVILRCVPISNHLYFYWYRQILGQKVEFLVSFYNNEISEKSEIFDDQFSVERPDGSNFTLKIRSTKLEDSAMYFCASGEVASGKNIQYFGAGTRLSVL.

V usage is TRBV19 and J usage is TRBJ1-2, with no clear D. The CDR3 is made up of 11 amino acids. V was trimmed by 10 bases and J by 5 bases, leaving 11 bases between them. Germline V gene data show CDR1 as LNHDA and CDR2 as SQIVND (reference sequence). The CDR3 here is CATYWRYGYTF. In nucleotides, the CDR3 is TGTGCCACCTACTGGAGGTATGGCTACACCTTC.